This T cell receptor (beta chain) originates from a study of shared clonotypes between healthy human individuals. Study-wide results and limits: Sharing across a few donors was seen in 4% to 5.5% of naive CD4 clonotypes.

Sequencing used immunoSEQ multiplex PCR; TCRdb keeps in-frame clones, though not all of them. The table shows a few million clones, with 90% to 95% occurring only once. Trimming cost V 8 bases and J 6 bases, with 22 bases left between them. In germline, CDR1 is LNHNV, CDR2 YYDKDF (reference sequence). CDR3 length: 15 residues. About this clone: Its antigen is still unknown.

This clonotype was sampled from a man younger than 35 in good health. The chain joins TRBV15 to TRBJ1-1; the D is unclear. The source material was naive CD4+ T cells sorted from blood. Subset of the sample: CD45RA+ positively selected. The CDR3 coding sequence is TGTGCCACCCAAGTACCCGGTCAGAAAAGCGCTGAAGCTTTCTTT. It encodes CATQVPGQKSAEAFF.